The following is a T cell receptor (beta chain) sequence with its context. What it binds is not known. The source of the sample is a study of blood T cells in healthy people across ages. Study outcomes and limitations: Naive T cell percentage showed a strong correlation with the diversity of TCR beta. PBMCs left unsorted prevented a conclusive naive versus antigen-experienced comparison.

At least 6 million PBMCs were isolated per sample. The length of the CDR3 is 14 residues. The germline CDR1 and CDR2 sequences are MNHEY and SVGEGT. The ends were cut back, 2 bases at V and 2 bases at J, with 10 bases in the middle. Using a J-beta primer mix together with a sample-barcoded 5' primer, a second PCR was run for about 7 to 12 cycles. Each sample yielded at least 2.5 million CDR3-containing paired-end reads. TCRdb used MiXCR to reprocess the 5' RACE reads, holding one entry per CDR3 protein. The top ten clones hold about 27% of a sample with 800,000 to 900,000 distinct CDR3 sequences, around 68% of them seen once.

The chain joins TRBV6-2 or TRBV6-3 to TRBJ2-7; no definite D call. The sequence derives from a young man in good health. The sequenced sample was blood. The CDR3 reads CASSYPDGTYEQYF. The DNA of the CDR3 is TGTGCCAGCAGTTACCCGGACGGAACCTACGAGCAGTACTTC.